This T cell receptor beta chain was retrieved from a study of blood T cell repertoires in COVID-19. Study overall: Acute-phase and convalescent COVID-19 samples originated in the United States, Italy and Spain. From T cells, B-cell-depleted T cells, or PBMCs came the material, which was cDNA or gDNA.

Germline values: CDR1 MDHEN, CDR2 SYDVKM. The CDR3 extends over 14 amino acids. V was pared by 2 bases and J by 4 bases, with 11 bases between. As handled by the study authors: Quantification of nucleated cells was approximated via reference gene primer amplification. The table came from immunoSEQ multiplex PCR; TCRdb's copy has only in-frame clones and leaves some out. V and J calls plus clone size are reproduced from that table; the DNA served to infer D and trimming. This table has over 100,000 clones, about 91% appearing once. The V gene is TRBV28, the J gene TRBJ1-2; no firm D call. Source material: peripheral blood. This TCR was sampled from a man aged 45-60 years with acute or convalescent COVID-19. The CDR3 spells CASSLPDGGYGYTF. CDR3 in DNA: TGTGCCAGCAGTTTACCTGACGGCGGCTATGGCTACACCTTC.